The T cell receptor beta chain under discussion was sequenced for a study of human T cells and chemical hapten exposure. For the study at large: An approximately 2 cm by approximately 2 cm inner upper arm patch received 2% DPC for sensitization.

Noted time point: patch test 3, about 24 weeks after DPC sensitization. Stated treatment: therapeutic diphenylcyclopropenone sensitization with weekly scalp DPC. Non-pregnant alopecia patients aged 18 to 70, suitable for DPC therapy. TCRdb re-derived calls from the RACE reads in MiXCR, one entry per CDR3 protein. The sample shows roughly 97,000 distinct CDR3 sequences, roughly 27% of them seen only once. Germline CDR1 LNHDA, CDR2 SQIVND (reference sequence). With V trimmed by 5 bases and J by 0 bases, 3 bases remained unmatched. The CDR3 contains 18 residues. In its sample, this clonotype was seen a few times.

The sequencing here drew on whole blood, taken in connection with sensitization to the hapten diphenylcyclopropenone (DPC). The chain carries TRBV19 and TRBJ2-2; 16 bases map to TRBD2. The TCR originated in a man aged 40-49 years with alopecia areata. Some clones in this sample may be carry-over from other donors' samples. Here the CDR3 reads CASSEGLAGGPNTGELFF. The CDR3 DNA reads TGTGCCAGTAGTGAGGGACTAGCGGGAGGGCCGAACACCGGGGAGCTGTTTTTT. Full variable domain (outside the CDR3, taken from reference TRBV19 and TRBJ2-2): DGGITQSPKYLFRKEGQNVTLSCEQNLNHDAMYWYRQDPGQGLRLIYYSQIVNDFQKGDIAEGYSVSREKKESFPLTVTSAQKNPTAFYLCASSEGLAGGPNTGELFFGEGSRLTVL.